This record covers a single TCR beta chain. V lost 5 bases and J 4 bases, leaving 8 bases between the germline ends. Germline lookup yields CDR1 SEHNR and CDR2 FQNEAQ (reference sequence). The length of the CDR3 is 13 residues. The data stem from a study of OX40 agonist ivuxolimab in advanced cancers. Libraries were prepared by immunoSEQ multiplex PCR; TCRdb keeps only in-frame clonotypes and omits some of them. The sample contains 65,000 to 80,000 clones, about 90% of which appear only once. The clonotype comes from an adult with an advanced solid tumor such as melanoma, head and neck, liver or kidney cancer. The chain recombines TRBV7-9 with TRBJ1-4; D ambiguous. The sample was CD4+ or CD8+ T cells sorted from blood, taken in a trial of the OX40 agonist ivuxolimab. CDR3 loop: CASSEPGNEKLFF. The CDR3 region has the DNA TGTGCCAGCAGCGAACCGGGTAATGAAAAACTGTTTTTT.